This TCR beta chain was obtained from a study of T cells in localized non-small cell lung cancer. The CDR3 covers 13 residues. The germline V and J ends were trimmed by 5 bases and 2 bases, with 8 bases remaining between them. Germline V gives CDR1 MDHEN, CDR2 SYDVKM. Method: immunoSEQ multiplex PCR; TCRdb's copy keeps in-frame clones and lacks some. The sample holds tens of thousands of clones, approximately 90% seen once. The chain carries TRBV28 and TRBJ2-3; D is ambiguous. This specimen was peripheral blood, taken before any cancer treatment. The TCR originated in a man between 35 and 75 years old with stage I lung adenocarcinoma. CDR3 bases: TGTGCCAGCAGTCCCCGGGCCACAGATACGCAGTATTTT. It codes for CASSPRATDTQYF.